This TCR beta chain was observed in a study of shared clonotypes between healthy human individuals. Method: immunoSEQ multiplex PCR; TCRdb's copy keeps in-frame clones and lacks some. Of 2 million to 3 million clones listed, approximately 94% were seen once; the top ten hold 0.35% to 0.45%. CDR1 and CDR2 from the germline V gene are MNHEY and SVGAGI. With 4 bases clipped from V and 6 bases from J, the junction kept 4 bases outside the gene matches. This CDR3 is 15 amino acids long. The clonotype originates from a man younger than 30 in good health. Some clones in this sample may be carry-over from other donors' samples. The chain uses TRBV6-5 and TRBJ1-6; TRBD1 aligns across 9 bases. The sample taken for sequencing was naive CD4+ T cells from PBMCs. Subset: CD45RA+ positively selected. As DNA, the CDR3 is TGTGCCAGCAGTTCCCGGGACAGGGTTAATTCACCCCTCCACTTT. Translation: CASSSRDRVNSPLHF.